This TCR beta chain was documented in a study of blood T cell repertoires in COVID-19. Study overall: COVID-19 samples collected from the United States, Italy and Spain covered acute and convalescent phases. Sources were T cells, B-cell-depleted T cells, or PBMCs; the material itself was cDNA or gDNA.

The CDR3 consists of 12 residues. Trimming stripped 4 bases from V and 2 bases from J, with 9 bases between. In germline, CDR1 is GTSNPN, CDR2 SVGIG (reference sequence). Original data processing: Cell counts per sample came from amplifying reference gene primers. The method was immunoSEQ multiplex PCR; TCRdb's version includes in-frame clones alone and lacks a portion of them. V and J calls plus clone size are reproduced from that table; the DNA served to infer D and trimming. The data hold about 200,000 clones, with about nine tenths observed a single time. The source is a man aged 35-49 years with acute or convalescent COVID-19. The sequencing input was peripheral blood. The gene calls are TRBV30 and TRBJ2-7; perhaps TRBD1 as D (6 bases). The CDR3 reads CAWNRVPYEQYF. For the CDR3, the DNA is TGTGCCTGGAACAGGGTCCCCTACGAGCAGTACTTC.